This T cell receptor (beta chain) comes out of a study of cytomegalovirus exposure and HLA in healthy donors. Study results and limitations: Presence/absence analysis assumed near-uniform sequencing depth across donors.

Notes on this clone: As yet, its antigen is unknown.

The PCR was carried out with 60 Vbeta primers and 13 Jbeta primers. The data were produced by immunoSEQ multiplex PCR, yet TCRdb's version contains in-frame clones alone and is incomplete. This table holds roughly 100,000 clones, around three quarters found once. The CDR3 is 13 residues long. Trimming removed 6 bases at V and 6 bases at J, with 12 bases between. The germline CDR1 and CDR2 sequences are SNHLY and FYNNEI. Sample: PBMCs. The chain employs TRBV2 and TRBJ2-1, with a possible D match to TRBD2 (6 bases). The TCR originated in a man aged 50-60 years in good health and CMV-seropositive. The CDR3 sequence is CASSLLARNEQFF. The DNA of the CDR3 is TGTGCCAGCAGCTTGCTAGCGCGCAATGAGCAGTTCTTC.